Following are 26 T cell receptor beta chains from one sample sequenced in a study of cytomegalovirus exposure and HLA in healthy donors (TCRdb year 2017). To prepare the library, the immunoSEQ multiplex PCR assay was applied. The multiplex PCR relied on a mix of 60 forward primers for TCR Vbeta segments and 13 reverse primers for TCR Jbeta segments. TCRdb stores this immuneACCESS table with in-frame sequences only. Part of the clones is absent; in the studies checked, under half of the shortfall reflects unresolved V genes, and no reason is known for the rest. The sample data list about 130,000 clones, and around 76% of these were observed just once. Roughly 1.9% of the sample lies in the top ten. Sequencing was carried out using PBMCs. The receptors here all came from a woman aged 50 to 60 in good health and CMV-seronegative.

This chain joins TRBV4-3 and TRBJ1-1, with D hard to call. Trimming pared 0 bases from V and 11 bases from J, leaving 16 bases between. The CDR3 is 14 residues long. Germline loops: CDR1 LGHNA, CDR2 YSLEER. The DNA for the CDR3 is TGCGCCAGCAGCCAAGAGGGCAGTGGTTTCGATGCTTTCTTT. Its translation: CASSQEGSGFDAFF.

This chain links TRBV30 with TRBJ2-3, with TRBD2 matching 7 bases. This CDR3 is built from 15 residues. Germline V gives CDR1 GTSNPN, CDR2 SVGIG (reference sequence). Trimming took 2 bases from V and 0 from J; bases not matched to a gene: 5. The CDR3 DNA is TGTGCCTGGAGTCTAGCGGCCTCTAGCACAGATACGCAGTATTTT. It is translated as CAWSLAASSTDTQYF.

This chain connects TRBV5-1 to TRBJ1-3; D perhaps matches TRBD1 (5 bases). This CDR3 contains 17 residues. From germline, CDR1 is SGHRS and CDR2 YFSETQ. The germline V and J ends were trimmed by 4 bases and 0 bases, with 17 bases remaining between them. The CDR3, as DNA: TGCGCCAGCAGCCCTGGTCAGGGTCACGGCTCTGGAAACACCATATATTTT. Amino acids: CASSPGQGHGSGNTIYF.

The chain carries TRBV7-8 and TRBJ1-1, with 8 bases fitting TRBD1. This CDR3 is built from 16 residues. CDR1 is SGHVS, CDR2 FQNEAQ, per germline. The DNA of the CDR3 is TGTTGTGTCCGTTTCGGACAGGGCGTACGAGGCACTGAAGCTTTCTTT. Translated, it gives CCVRFGQGVRGTEAFF.

This sequence joins TRBV5-1 and TRBJ1-2; no definite D call. Germline V CDR1 and CDR2: SGHRS, YFSETQ. Trimming stripped 7 bases from V and 7 bases from J, with 20 bases between. The CDR3 spans 14 residues. This chain's CDR3 is CASSRGDNGFGYTF. DNA of the CDR3: TGCGCCAGCTCACGCGGTGATAATGGTTTTGGCTACACCTTC.

V and J are TRBV6-6 and TRBJ2-2; tentatively, D is TRBD1 (5 bases). CDR3 size: 15 residues. Germline lookup yields CDR1 MNHNY and CDR2 SVGAGI (reference sequence). V was clipped by 2 bases and J by 8 bases, with 15 bases between them. The chain's CDR3 is CASSYVAGIGGELFF. In nucleotides, the CDR3 is TGTGCCAGCAGTTACGTGGCAGGGATAGGTGGGGAGCTGTTTTTT.

This clone was counted a single time. V gene TRBV15 combines with J gene TRBJ2-7; the D gene is possibly TRBD1 (6 bases). The germline CDR1 and CDR2 sequences are LNHNV and YYDKDF (reference sequence). Trimming removed 0 bases at V and 0 bases at J, with 12 bases between. This CDR3 spans 16 amino acids. The CDR3 protein is CATSRDPDSSSYEQYF. CDR3 coding DNA: TGTGCCACCAGCAGAGATCCGGACAGCAGCTCCTACGAGCAGTACTTC.

The chain couples TRBV28 to TRBJ1-4; 10 nucleotides align to TRBD1. Germline V gene lookup returns CDR1 MDHEN and CDR2 SYDVKM. The CDR3 consists of 17 residues. Trimming removed 3 bases from V and 0 bases from J; junction bases left unmatched: 4. The CDR3 sequence is CASSFWDRGTTNEKLFF. Here the CDR3 DNA reads TGTGCCAGCAGTTTCTGGGACAGGGGAACAACTAATGAAAAACTGTTTTTT.

The CDR3 bases are TGTGCCAGCAGATCACAGGGGGTCAGTCAGCCCCAGCATTTT. It translates to CASRSQGVSQPQHF. The chain combines TRBV6-5 with TRBJ1-5, with 8 bases aligning to TRBD1. This CDR3 comprises 14 residues. Germline lookup yields CDR1 MNHEY and CDR2 SVGAGI. The V segment lost 6 bases and the J segment 6 bases; nucleotides outside the gene matches: 7.

The rearrangement uses TRBV25-1 and TRBJ2-5; D remains ambiguous. The CDR3 totals 12 residues. The germline V and J ends were trimmed by 7 bases and 3 bases, with 9 bases remaining between them. Germline CDR1 reads MGHDK; CDR2 reads SYGVNS. This CDR3 is CASNRVEETQYF. CDR3 DNA sequence: TGTGCCAGCAACAGAGTAGAAGAGACCCAGTACTTC.

The chain uses TRBV6-5 and TRBJ1-2; 10 bases are a match to TRBD1. This CDR3 is 14 amino acids long. Germline V gene data show CDR1 as MNHEY and CDR2 as SVGAGI. V was clipped by 5 bases and J by 3 bases; unmatched bases: 3. CDR3 sequence: CASSRTGGDYGYTF. In DNA form, the CDR3 reads TGTGCCAGCAGTCGGACAGGGGGGGACTATGGCTACACCTTC.

CDR3 coding DNA: TGTGCCAGCGGATTTGGGCTAGCGGGAGTCCACGAGCAGTACGTC. This sequence encodes CASGFGLAGVHEQYV. The rearrangement uses TRBV2 and TRBJ2-7; 10 bases line up with TRBD2. Per the germline V gene, CDR1 is SNHLY and CDR2 is FYNNEI. The V and J ends lost 8 bases and 5 bases, in that order; junction bases with no gene match: 12. There are 15 residues in the CDR3.

The rearrangement uses TRBV13 and TRBJ2-7, with D perhaps TRBD1 (6 bases). The CDR3 runs to 17 residues. V lost 5 bases, J lost 0 bases, and 20 bases lay in between. The germline V gene has CDR1 PRHDT and CDR2 FYEKMQ (reference sequence). CDR3 amino acids: CASSQVRGSASSYEQYF. In DNA, the CDR3 is TGTGCCAGCAGCCAGGTGAGGGGGAGTGCAAGCTCCTACGAGCAGTACTTC.

V usage is TRBV19 and J usage is TRBJ2-2, with TRBD1 as a possible D gene (6 bases). Trimming removed 6 bases at V and 4 bases at J, with 18 bases between. This CDR3 region has 16 residues. The germline CDR1 and CDR2 sequences are LNHDA and SQIVND (reference sequence). In DNA form, the CDR3 reads TGTGCCAGTAGCTCCGGACAGCCTGGGATCACCGGGGAGCTGTTTTTT. It encodes CASSSGQPGITGELFF.

This sequence joins TRBV7-3 and TRBJ2-3, with 9 nucleotides matching TRBD1. J gave up 1 base and V 5 bases, and 4 bases lay outside the gene matches. The CDR3 has 15 amino acids. Per the germline V gene, CDR1 is SGHTA and CDR2 is FQGTGA. CDR3 in amino acids: CASSAGQGRTDTQYF. DNA for the CDR3: TGTGCCAGCAGCGCCGGACAGGGGCGCACAGATACGCAGTATTTT.

The chain combines TRBV9 with TRBJ2-3, with unresolved D. The germline V gene has CDR1 SGDLS and CDR2 YYNGEE. This CDR3 is built from 14 residues. V was trimmed by 0 bases and J by 0 bases, leaving 5 bases between them. Written as DNA, the CDR3 is TGTGCCAGCAGCGTAGGTGGCAGCACAGATACGCAGTATTTT. Translated, it gives CASSVGGSTDTQYF.

In this sample, this clone turned up once. The gene calls are TRBV5-1 and TRBJ2-5, with D unclear. Trimming stripped 1 base from V and 4 bases from J, with 8 bases between. The CDR3 has 13 residues. The germline gives CDR1 SGHRS, CDR2 YFSETQ. CDR3 protein: CASSLLLAETQYF. CDR3 bases: TGCGCCAGCAGCTTGCTGCTGGCAGAGACCCAGTACTTC. Together with reference TRBV5-1 and TRBJ2-5, the CDR3 gives the full variable domain: KAGVTQTPRYLIKTRGQQVTLSCSPISGHRSVSWYQQTPGQGLQFLFEYFSETQRNKGNFPGRFSGRQFSNSRSEMNVSTLELGDSALYLCASSLLLAETQYFGPGTRLLVL.

The gene calls are TRBV30 and TRBJ1-5; D gene ambiguous. CDR3 length: 12 amino acids. Germline V gives CDR1 GTSNPN, CDR2 SVGIG (reference sequence). V lost 0 bases and J 7 bases, leaving 7 bases between the germline ends. In DNA, the CDR3 is TGTGCCTGGAGTGTATCTGAGCAGCCCCAGCATTTT. This gives the protein CAWSVSEQPQHF.

This clone showed up just a few times. The V call is TRBV4-2, the J call TRBJ2-6; D remains unclear. The germline gives CDR1 LGHNA, CDR2 YNFKEQ. The CDR3 is made up of 17 amino acids. Trimming removed 1 base from V and 0 bases from J, with 10 bases in between. CDR3: CASSQVGLTSGANVLTF. The CDR3 DNA follows: TGTGCCAGCAGCCAAGTTGGGCTGACCTCTGGGGCCAACGTCCTGACTTTC.

The CDR3 loop is CASSQGTSGLIAGELFF. CDR3 nucleotides: TGTGCCAGCAGCCAGGGGACTAGCGGTCTGATCGCGGGGGAGCTGTTTTTT. This chain connects TRBV7-2 to TRBJ2-2, with TRBD2 matching over 11 bases. The CDR3 consists of 17 residues. Per germline, CDR1 SGHTA and CDR2 FQGNSA. J lost 8 bases, V lost 5 bases, and 13 bases had no gene match.

The chain employs TRBV6-5 and TRBJ2-5; tentative D call: TRBD2 (5 bases). Trimming stripped 5 bases from V and 6 bases from J, with 10 bases between. CDR3 length: 12 amino acids. Looked up from germline, CDR1 is MNHEY and CDR2 is SVGAGI. The CDR3 here is CASSEGSKTQYF. The CDR3, as DNA: TGTGCCAGCAGTGAGGGTTCGAAGACCCAGTACTTC.

The chain combines TRBV9 with TRBJ2-2, with 7 bases identical to TRBD1. There are 15 residues in the CDR3. Germline lookup yields CDR1 SGDLS and CDR2 YYNGEE. J lost 1 base, V lost 0 bases, and 0 bases had no gene match. CDR3 in amino acids: CASSVGQGNTGELFF. The CDR3 DNA reads as TGTGCCAGCAGCGTAGGACAGGGGAACACCGGGGAGCTGTTTTTT.

The chain has TRBV6-1 and TRBJ2-1, with TRBD2 identical over 9 bases. V gave up 3 bases and J gave up 7 bases; unmatched junction bases: 13. The germline CDR1 and CDR2 sequences are MNHNS and SASEGT. This CDR3 has 17 residues. CDR3 sequence: CASSEEFGTSSVNEQFF. CDR3 nucleotide sequence: TGTGCCAGCAGTGAGGAATTCGGGACTAGCTCAGTTAATGAGCAGTTCTTC.

There are a few counts of this clone. This chain joins TRBV7-9 and TRBJ1-1, with a tentative D call TRBD1 (6 bases). Looked up from germline, CDR1 is SEHNR and CDR2 is FQNEAQ (reference sequence). The CDR3 has 15 residues. V lost 6 bases and J lost 3, with 17 bases in between. CDR3 DNA sequence: TGTGCCAGCAGTGGGACGGCCCCAGGGGACACTGAAGCTTTCTTT. Translated, it gives CASSGTAPGDTEAFF.

V is TRBV30 and J is TRBJ1-2; D is unresolved. Trimming stripped 8 bases from V and 6 bases from J, with 13 bases between. From germline, CDR1 is GTSNPN and CDR2 SVGIG (reference sequence). This CDR3 has 11 residues. CDR3 amino acids: CARPGEHGYTF. The CDR3 bases are TGTGCCCGCCCCGGGGAGCATGGCTACACCTTC.

The rearrangement links TRBV9 to TRBJ1-5, with a possible D match to TRBD1 (6 bases). Trimming cost V 0 bases and J 2 bases, with 9 bases left between them. The germline gives CDR1 SGDLS, CDR2 YYNGEE. The CDR3 loop spans 15 amino acids. In nucleotides, the CDR3 is TGTGCCAGCAGCGTAGGGACAGATCGCAATCAGCCCCAGCATTTT. Its translation: CASSVGTDRNQPQHF.